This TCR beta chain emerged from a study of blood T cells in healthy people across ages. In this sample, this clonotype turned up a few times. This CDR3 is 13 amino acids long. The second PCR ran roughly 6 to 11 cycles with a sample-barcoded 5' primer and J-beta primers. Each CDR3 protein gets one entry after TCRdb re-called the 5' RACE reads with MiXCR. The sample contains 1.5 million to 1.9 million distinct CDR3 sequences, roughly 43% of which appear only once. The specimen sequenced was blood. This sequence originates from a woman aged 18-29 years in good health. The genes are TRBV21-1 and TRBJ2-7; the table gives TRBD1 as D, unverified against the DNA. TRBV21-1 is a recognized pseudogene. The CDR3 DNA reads TGTGCCAGCCCCCCGGCAGAAGCCTACGAGCAGTACTTC. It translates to CASPPAEAYEQYF.